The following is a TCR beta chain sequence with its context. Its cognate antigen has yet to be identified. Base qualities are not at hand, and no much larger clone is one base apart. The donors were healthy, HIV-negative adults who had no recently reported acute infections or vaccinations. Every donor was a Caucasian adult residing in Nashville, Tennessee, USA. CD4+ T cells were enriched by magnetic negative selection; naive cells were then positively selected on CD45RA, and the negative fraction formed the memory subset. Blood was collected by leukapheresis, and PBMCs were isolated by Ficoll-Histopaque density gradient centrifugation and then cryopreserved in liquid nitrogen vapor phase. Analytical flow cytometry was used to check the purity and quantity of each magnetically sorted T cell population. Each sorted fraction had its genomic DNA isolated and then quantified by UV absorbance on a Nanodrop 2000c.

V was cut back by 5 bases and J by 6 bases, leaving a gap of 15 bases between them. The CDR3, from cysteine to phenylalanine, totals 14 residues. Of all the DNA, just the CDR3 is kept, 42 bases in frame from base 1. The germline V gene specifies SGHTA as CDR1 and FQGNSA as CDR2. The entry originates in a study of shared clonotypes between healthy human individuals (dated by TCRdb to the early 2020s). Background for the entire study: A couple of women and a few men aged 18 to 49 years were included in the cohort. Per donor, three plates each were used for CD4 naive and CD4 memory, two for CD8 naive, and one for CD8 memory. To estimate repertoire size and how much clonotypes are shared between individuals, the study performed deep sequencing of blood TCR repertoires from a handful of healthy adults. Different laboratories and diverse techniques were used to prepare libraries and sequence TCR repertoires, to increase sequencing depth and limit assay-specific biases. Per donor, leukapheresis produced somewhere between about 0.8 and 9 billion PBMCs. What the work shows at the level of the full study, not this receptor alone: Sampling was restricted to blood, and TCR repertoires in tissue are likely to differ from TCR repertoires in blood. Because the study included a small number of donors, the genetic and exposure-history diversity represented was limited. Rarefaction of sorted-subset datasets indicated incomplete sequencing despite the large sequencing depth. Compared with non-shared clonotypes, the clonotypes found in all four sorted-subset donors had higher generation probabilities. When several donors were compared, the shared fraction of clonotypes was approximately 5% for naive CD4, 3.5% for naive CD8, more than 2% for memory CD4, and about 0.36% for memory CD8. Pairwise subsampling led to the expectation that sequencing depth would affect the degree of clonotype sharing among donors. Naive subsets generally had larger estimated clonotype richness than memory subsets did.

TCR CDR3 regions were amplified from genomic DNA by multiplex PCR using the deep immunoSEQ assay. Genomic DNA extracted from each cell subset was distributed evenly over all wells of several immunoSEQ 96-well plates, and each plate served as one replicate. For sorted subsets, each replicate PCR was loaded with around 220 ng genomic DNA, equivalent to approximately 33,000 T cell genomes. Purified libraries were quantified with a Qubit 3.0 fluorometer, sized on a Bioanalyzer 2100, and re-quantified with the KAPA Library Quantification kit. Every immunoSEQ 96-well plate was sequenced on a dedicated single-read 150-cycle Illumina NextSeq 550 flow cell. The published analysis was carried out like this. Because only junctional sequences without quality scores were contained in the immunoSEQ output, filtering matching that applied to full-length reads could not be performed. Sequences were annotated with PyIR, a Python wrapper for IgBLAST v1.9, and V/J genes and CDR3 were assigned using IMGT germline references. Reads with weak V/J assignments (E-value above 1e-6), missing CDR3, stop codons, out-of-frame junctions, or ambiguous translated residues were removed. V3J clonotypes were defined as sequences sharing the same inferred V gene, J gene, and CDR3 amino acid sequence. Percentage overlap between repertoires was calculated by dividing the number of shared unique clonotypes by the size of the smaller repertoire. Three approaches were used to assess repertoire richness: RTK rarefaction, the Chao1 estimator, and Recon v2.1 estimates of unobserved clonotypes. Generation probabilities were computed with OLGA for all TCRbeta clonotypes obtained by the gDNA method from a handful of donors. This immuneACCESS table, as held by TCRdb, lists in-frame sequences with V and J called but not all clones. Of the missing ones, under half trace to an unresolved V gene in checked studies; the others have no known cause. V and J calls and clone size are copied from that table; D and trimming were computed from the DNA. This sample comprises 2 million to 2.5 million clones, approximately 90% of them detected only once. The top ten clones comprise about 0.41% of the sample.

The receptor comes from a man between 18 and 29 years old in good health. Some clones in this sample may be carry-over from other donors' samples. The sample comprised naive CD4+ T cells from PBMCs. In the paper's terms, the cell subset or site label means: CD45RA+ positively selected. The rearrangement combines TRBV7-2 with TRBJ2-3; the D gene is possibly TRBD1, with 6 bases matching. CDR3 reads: CASSPGHSGDTQYF. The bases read TGTGCCAGCAGCCCGGGACATTCGGGGGATACGCAGTATTTT.